Each of the 6 T cell receptor beta chains below was sequenced from the same sample in a study of T cells after yellow fever vaccination (dated by TCRdb to the late 2010s). Taken with the paper, the label for treatment or condition translates to: live attenuated yellow fever vaccine strain. Library preparation employed 5' RACE. Data came from an Illumina HiSeq 2500. Starting from the raw public reads, TCRdb applied fastp trimming at Q25, assembled clones with MiXCR and retained in-frame beta chains. CDR3 protein sequences are deduplicated, and each keeps its most common genes and DNA. The sample contains 60,000 to 95,000 distinct CDR3 sequences, 7.3% of them found a single time. The ten largest clones represent approximately 28% of the sample. Sequenced here: CD8+ T cells sorted from PBMCs, sampled 10 days after the first yellow fever vaccination. Every receptor here comes from a man between 18 and 35 years old who received the YFV17D yellow fever vaccine.

This clonotype was picked up many times. The V and J genes are TRBV12-3 or TRBV12-4 and TRBJ2-1; 14 nucleotides line up with TRBD2. V shed 6 bases and J 10 bases; nucleotides not matched to a gene: 11. The CDR3 consists of 16 residues. CDR3 in DNA: TGTGCCAGCAGCCCCCGGGGACTAGCGGGGGTACGGGAGCAGTTCTTC. This gives the protein CASSPRGLAGVREQFF.

V gene TRBV10-1 combines with J gene TRBJ2-5; D uncertain. This CDR3 has 13 residues. The germline CDR1 and CDR2 sequences are WNHNN and SYGVQD (reference sequence). Deletions cut 0 bases from V and 5 bases from J, with 7 bases between. The chain's CDR3 is CASSESNRETQYF. Here the CDR3 DNA reads TGCGCCAGCAGTGAGTCGAATCGGGAGACCCAGTACTTC.

CDR3 bases: TGCGCCAGCAGCCAAGATGAATCAGGCGATACGCAGTATTTT. Protein: CASSQDESGDTQYF. The V gene is TRBV4-3, the J gene TRBJ2-3, with no clear D. The CDR3 loop spans 14 amino acids. V was trimmed by 0 bases and J by 6 bases, leaving 10 bases between them. Germline V CDR1 and CDR2: LGHNA, YSLEER.

The chain has TRBV4-1 and TRBJ2-7; 9 nucleotides agree with TRBD2. The V segment lost 0 bases and the J segment 1 base; nucleotides outside the gene matches: 7. The CDR3 runs to 17 residues. CDR1 and CDR2 (germline): MGHRA, YSYEKL. For the CDR3, the DNA is TGCGCCAGCAGCCAAGATCGCAGGACTAGCGTGTCCTACGAGCAGTACTTC. This codes for CASSQDRRTSVSYEQYF.

This clonotype showed up many times. The genes are TRBV25-1 and TRBJ1-6; no firm D call. The CDR3 has 15 residues. CDR1 is MGHDK, CDR2 SYGVNS, per germline. Trimming stripped 1 base from V and 4 bases from J, with 8 bases between. The CDR3 DNA reads as TGTGCCAGCAGTGAATCCCAGGTTTATAATTCACCCCTCCACTTT. Protein product: CASSESQVYNSPLHF.

Many counts were recorded for this clonotype. The chain recombines TRBV14 with TRBJ2-6; no clear D gene. Germline V gene data show CDR1 as SGHDN and CDR2 as FVKESK. This CDR3 is built from 14 residues. Trimming pared 1 base from V and 4 bases from J, leaving 5 bases between. CDR3 in DNA: TGTGCCAGCAGCCAAGGGTTCGGGGCCAACGTCCTGACTTTC. Residues: CASSQGFGANVLTF. Full variable domain (rest looked up from reference TRBV14 and TRBJ2-6): EAGVTQFPSHSVIEKGQTVTLRCDPISGHDNLYWYRRVMGKEIKFLLHFVKESKQDESGMPNNRFLAERTGGTYSTLKVQPAELEDSGVYFCASSQGFGANVLTFGAGSRLTVL.